This T cell receptor (beta chain) was obtained from a study of CD8+CD57+ T cells in acquired aplastic anemia. Looking at the study overall: The mean DNA yield obtained from sorted CD4+ and CD8+ cells came to 3 to 4 ug. Healthy CD8+ samples averaged about 11 million reads.

Profiling of TCR beta VDJ combinations and CDR3 sequences used genomic DNA as template. TCRdb ran MiXCR on the reads and lists one entry per CDR3 protein. The profile shows more than 150,000 distinct CDR3 sequences, 40% to 55% of them singletons. Germline V CDR1 and CDR2: WSHSY, SAAADI. The V end lost 3 bases, the J end lost 10 bases, and 10 bases lay between the germline ends. The CDR3 spans 12 residues. The rearrangement joins TRBV10-2 to TRBJ2-1; either TRBD1 or TRBD2 may fit D (6 bases each). What was sequenced was sorted CD4+, CD8+, or CD8+CD57+ T cells (not recorded which) from PBMCs. This TCR came from a human donor in good health. The CDR3 spells CASSEGGTEQFF. CDR3 in DNA: TGCGCCAGCAGTGAAGGCGGGACAGAGCAGTTCTTC.